This T cell receptor beta chain was identified during a study of early T cells in non-severe SARS-CoV-2 infection. The wider study: Alpha and beta chains were unpaired, from unsorted whole-blood bulk RNA.

This CDR3 comprises 16 residues. V was clipped by 5 bases and J by 0 bases, with 14 bases between them. To note about this clonotype: Its cognate antigen is unknown.

In the library, individual cDNA molecules carried attached unique molecular identifiers. TCRdb processed the 5' RACE reads anew with MiXCR; each CDR3 protein has one entry. Of almost 45,000 distinct CDR3 sequences listed, less than 7% are singletons. Regarding the study as a whole: Using VDJdb, the matching emphasized anti-spike CD8 responses while missing private and CD4 specificities.

The clonotype originates from an adult who was a healthcare worker with PCR-confirmed SARS-CoV-2 infection or an uninfected control (not recorded which). Sample: whole blood. The chain employs TRBV12-3 or TRBV12-4 and TRBJ2-4; D unclear. The CDR3 protein is CASSPLDLLAKNIQYF. The CDR3 coding sequence is TGTGCCAGCAGTCCTTTAGACTTACTAGCCAAAAACATTCAGTACTTC.